Shown below are 25 T cell receptor beta chains from a single sample sequenced in a study of blood T cell repertoires in COVID-19. Assay used: immunoSEQ multiplex PCR; TCRdb lists only in-frame clones, some missing. The sample includes approximately 68,000 clones, about 86% seen only once; the top ten take 3.5% to 5%. The specimen was peripheral blood. The receptor source for this set is a man aged 50-59 years with active COVID-19.

For the CDR3, the DNA is TGTGCCAGCAGCCTTAGCGGGAGGACCGGGGAGCTGTTTTTT. This sequence encodes CASSLSGRTGELFF. The rearrangement uses TRBV6-2 or TRBV6-3 and TRBJ2-2; 10 bases match TRBD2. Germline V lookup: CDR1 MNHEY, CDR2 SVGEGT. The CDR3 has 14 amino acids. V shed 6 bases and J 5 bases; nucleotides not matched to a gene: 3.

The chain combines TRBV7-9 with TRBJ1-4; 7 positions agree with TRBD1. This CDR3 spans 15 amino acids. V lost 1 base to trimming and J lost 4 bases; unmatched junction nucleotides: 3. Germline-derived CDR1 and CDR2 are SEHNR and FQNEAQ (reference sequence). CDR3 sequence reads: CASSLGGDSNEKLFF. CDR3 in DNA: TGTGCCAGCAGCTTAGGTGGGGACAGTAATGAAAAACTGTTTTTT.

The chain employs TRBV19 and TRBJ2-7; perhaps TRBD2 as D (6 bases). With 5 bases removed from V and 4 bases from J, the gap between germline ends came to 24 bases. This CDR3 has 17 amino acids. The germline CDR1 and CDR2 sequences are LNHDA and SQIVND (reference sequence). In DNA, the CDR3 is TGTGCCAGTAGTTCCCCTCCCCGCGGGAATTCCCGATACGAGCAGTACTTC. Translated, it gives CASSSPPRGNSRYEQYF.

The chain combines TRBV7-2 with TRBJ2-2; D not resolved. Germline CDR1 and CDR2: SGHTA and FQGNSA. This CDR3 is 14 amino acids long. Trimming removed 8 bases at V and 4 bases at J, with 14 bases between. The DNA for the CDR3 is TGTGCCAGCTATTGGCGCCCGGGCACCGGGGAGCTGTTTTTT. Its protein product is CASYWRPGTGELFF. Looking up the rest from reference TRBV7-2 and TRBJ2-2 gives the full variable domain: GAGVSQSPSNKVTEKGKDVELRCDPISGHTALYWYRQSLGQGLEFLIYFQGNSAPDKSGLPSDRFSAERTGGSVSTLTIQRTQQEDSAVYLCASYWRPGTGELFFGEGSRLTVL.

This chain links TRBV2 with TRBJ1-5; 9 nucleotides agree with TRBD1. The CDR3 is made up of 13 amino acids. Germline trimming cut 8 bases from V and 4 bases from J; bases unmatched to any gene: 3. The V gene's germline CDR1 is SNHLY and CDR2 FYNNEI. CDR3 coding DNA: TGTGCCAGCGGGGACAGGGTGAATCAGCCCCAGCATTTT. It translates to CASGDRVNQPQHF. Based on the CDR3 plus reference TRBV2 and TRBJ1-5, the full variable domain is EPEVTQTPSHQVTQMGQEVILRCVPISNHLYFYWYRQILGQKVEFLVSFYNNEISEKSEIFDDQFSVERPDGSNFTLKIRSTKLEDSAMYFCASGDRVNQPQHFGDGTRLSIL.

The chain carries TRBV25-1 and TRBJ1-1, with TRBD1 identical over 7 bases. V shed 5 bases and J 4 bases; nucleotides not matched to a gene: 10. The CDR3 has 15 amino acids. Germline-derived CDR1 and CDR2 are MGHDK and SYGVNS. The CDR3 sequence is CASSRQGWASTEAFF. CDR3 DNA: TGTGCCAGCAGTAGACAGGGCTGGGCATCCACTGAAGCTTTCTTT. Combining the CDR3 with reference TRBV25-1 and TRBJ1-1 gives the whole variable domain EADIYQTPRYLVIGTGKKITLECSQTMGHDKMYWYQQDPGMELHLIHYSYGVNSTEKGDLSSESTVSRIRTEHFPLTLESARPSHTSQYLCASSRQGWASTEAFFGQGTRLTVV.

V is TRBV7-2 and J is TRBJ2-7; 10 bases are shared with TRBD2. J gave up 3 bases and V 0 bases, and 2 bases lay outside the gene matches. The CDR3 covers 15 residues. The germline V gene has CDR1 SGHTA and CDR2 FQGNSA. The CDR3 nucleotides are TGTGCCAGCAGCTTAGCGCCTAGCGGGGGCTACGAGCAGTACTTC. This sequence encodes CASSLAPSGGYEQYF.

This chain links TRBV15 with TRBJ1-2, with 12 nucleotides matching TRBD1. The J segment lost 5 bases and the V segment lost 0 bases, leaving 13 bases of the junction unmatched. This CDR3 spans 19 amino acids. Germline V gives CDR1 LNHNV, CDR2 YYDKDF (reference sequence). The DNA for the CDR3 is TGTGCCACCAGCAGAGATTTTGGGACAGGGGGCGCGGGGAGGTATGGCTACACCTTC. This codes for CATSRDFGTGGAGRYGYTF.

The V and J genes are TRBV6-1 and TRBJ2-7; TRBD2 aligns across 13 bases. Germline V gene sequence: CDR1 MNHNS, CDR2 SASEGT. CDR3 size: 17 residues. V was clipped by 4 bases and J by 4 bases; unmatched bases: 10. The CDR3 DNA follows: TGTGCCAGCAGTGCTCTCACACTAGCGGGGGGGCCTTACGAGCAGTACTTC. Its protein product is CASSALTLAGGPYEQYF.

The rearrangement links TRBV5-1 to TRBJ2-6; tentative D call: TRBD2 (5 bases). Germline lookup yields CDR1 SGHRS and CDR2 YFSETQ. The CDR3 has 15 amino acids. The V end lost 4 bases, the J end lost 1 base, and 9 bases lay between the germline ends. The CDR3 coding sequence is TGCGCCAGCAGCGTAACGGGGTCTGGGGCCAACGTCCTGACTTTC. The encoded protein is CASSVTGSGANVLTF.

The rearrangement uses TRBV12-3 or TRBV12-4 and TRBJ2-7, with a tentative D call TRBD1 (6 bases). CDR3 length: 13 residues. V was trimmed by 11 bases and J by 9 bases, leaving 23 bases between them. In nucleotides, the CDR3 is TGTGCCGGCACCAATGGGGGCGGTCGGTGGCAGTACTTC. Translated: CAGTNGGGRWQYF.

A word on this clone: The sample has other DNA sequences that encode this CDR3 too. This chain links TRBV5-1 with TRBJ1-6; tentative D call: TRBD1 (6 bases). V was shortened by 5 bases and J by 8 bases, with 11 bases between the two germline ends. The CDR3 covers 13 residues. Germline CDR1 reads SGHRS; CDR2 reads YFSETQ. CDR3 nucleotide sequence: TGCGCCAGCAGAGGACAGCTTGATTCACCCCTCCACTTT. Protein sequence: CASRGQLDSPLHF. Together with reference TRBV5-1 and TRBJ1-6, the CDR3 gives the full variable domain: KAGVTQTPRYLIKTRGQQVTLSCSPISGHRSVSWYQQTPGQGLQFLFEYFSETQRNKGNFPGRFSGRQFSNSRSEMNVSTLELGDSALYLCASRGQLDSPLHFGNGTRLTVT.

The V gene is TRBV5-5, the J gene TRBJ2-7, with TRBD1 matching 10 bases. CDR3 length: 16 residues. The ends lost 2 bases at V and 5 bases at J; junction bases unmatched: 10. Germline CDR1 is SGHKS and CDR2 is YYEKEE (reference sequence). The chain's CDR3 is CASSFSDRQGAHEQYF. The CDR3 DNA follows: TGTGCCAGCAGCTTTAGTGACCGACAGGGGGCTCACGAGCAGTACTTC.

The genes are TRBV7-2 and TRBJ2-4, with D perhaps matching TRBD2 (6 bases). V was shortened by 3 bases and J by 9 bases, with 12 bases between the two germline ends. The length of the CDR3 is 13 residues. The germline V gene encodes CDR1 SGHTA and CDR2 FQGNSA. CDR3 in DNA: TGTGCCAGCAGCTTGGCGGGGTCGGGCATTCAGTACTTC. Translation gives CASSLAGSGIQYF.

This clone was counted between two and nine times. The J gene is TRBJ1-3, the V gene TRBV7-9, with D unclear. This CDR3 is built from 13 residues. Trimming removed 1 base from V and 3 bases from J, with 4 bases in between. The germline CDR1 and CDR2 sequences are SEHNR and FQNEAQ (reference sequence). CDR3 nucleotide sequence: TGTGCCAGCAGCTTAGGACTTGGAAACACCATATATTTT. It specifies CASSLGLGNTIYF.

In DNA form, the CDR3 reads TGCGCCAGCAGCTTGTTCGCGCGGGGGGGCTCAACAGATACGCAGTATTTT. Translation gives CASSLFARGGSTDTQYF. This rearrangement joins TRBV5-1 to TRBJ2-3; 9 bases align to TRBD2. CDR3 length equals 17 residues. Per germline, CDR1 SGHRS and CDR2 YFSETQ. The V segment lost 1 base and the J segment 3 bases; nucleotides outside the gene matches: 9.

Worth noting for this clone: Different DNA sequences within this sample yield the same CDR3. V is TRBV5-1 and J is TRBJ2-3; 14 bases map to TRBD2. The V and J ends lost 3 bases and 4 bases, in that order; junction bases with no gene match: 4. The CDR3 is made up of 16 amino acids. The germline gives CDR1 SGHRS, CDR2 YFSETQ. CDR3 nucleotides: TGCGCCAGCAGCTCGGGACTAGCGGGGGTGTCAGATACGCAGTATTTT. Its translation is CASSSGLAGVSDTQYF.

The V call is TRBV4-1, the J call TRBJ1-1; TRBD1 is a possible D gene (5 bases). This CDR3 is 15 amino acids long. Germline CDR1 MGHRA, CDR2 YSYEKL. Trimming took 1 base from V and 3 from J, leaving 12 bases between them. This CDR3 reads CASSQGGGGYTEAFF. As DNA, the CDR3 is TGCGCCAGCAGCCAAGGGGGTGGGGGGTACACTGAAGCTTTCTTT.

This chain connects TRBV30 to TRBJ1-1, with D tentatively TRBD1 (6 bases). V was clipped by 2 bases and J by 14 bases, with 21 bases between them. Germline values: CDR1 GTSNPN, CDR2 SVGIG (reference sequence). This CDR3 contains 13 residues. As DNA, the CDR3 is TGTGCCTGGAGTAAGAACAACAGGGCTGAGATGTTCTTT. It codes for CAWSKNNRAEMFF.

This clone was detected only once. The rearrangement links TRBV15 to TRBJ2-5; 9 bases fit TRBD1. With V trimmed by 8 bases and J by 4 bases, 5 bases remained unmatched. The CDR3 spans 13 residues. Germline CDR1 reads LNHNV; CDR2 reads YYDKDF (reference sequence). The CDR3 is CATGQGSGETQYF. The CDR3 region has the DNA TGTGCCACCGGACAGGGGTCAGGAGAGACCCAGTACTTC.

This clone was recorded only once. The V call is TRBV7-8, the J call TRBJ2-3; 9 positions match TRBD2. CDR1 is SGHVS, CDR2 FQNEAQ, per germline. CDR3 size: 15 residues. Trimming cost V 1 base and J 4 bases; bases outside gene matches: 3. In DNA form, the CDR3 reads TGTGCCAGCAGCTTAGAAGGGACTAGCCCAGATACGCAGTATTTT. It yields the protein CASSLEGTSPDTQYF.

The chain recombines TRBV11-1 with TRBJ2-1; 7 bases line up with TRBD1. This CDR3 comprises 14 residues. Germline V gives CDR1 SGHAT, CDR2 FQDESV (reference sequence). The V and J ends lost 5 bases and 6 bases, in that order; junction bases with no gene match: 7. The CDR3 nucleotides are TGTGCCAGCAGCCTCCGGCCAGGGGGCAATGAGCAGTTCTTC. It yields the protein CASSLRPGGNEQFF. Variable domain in full (rest from reference TRBV11-1 and TRBJ2-1): EAEVAQSPRYKITEKSQAVAFWCDPISGHATLYWYRQILGQGPELLVQFQDESVVDDSQLPKDRFSAERLKGVDSTLKIQPAELGDSAMYLCASSLRPGGNEQFFGPGTRLTVL.

The CDR3 DNA reads as TGTGCCAGCAGGGAGAGGCCGGGGTCGGGCTACACCTTC. Translating it yields CASRERPGSGYTF. The chain is built from TRBV6-5 and TRBJ1-2; D gene unclear. Germline loops: CDR1 MNHEY, CDR2 SVGAGI. The CDR3 sequence is 13 residues long. V dropped 6 bases and J dropped 8 bases, with 16 bases sitting between them.

This chain joins TRBV9 and TRBJ2-1; TRBD2 matches 8 bases. The CDR3 spans 13 residues. Per germline, CDR1 SGDLS and CDR2 YYNGEE. The V segment lost 0 bases and the J segment 13 bases; nucleotides outside the gene matches: 6. The CDR3 region is CASSVAGTRYQFF. CDR3 bases: TGTGCCAGCAGCGTAGCAGGGACTAGGTACCAGTTCTTC. The variable domain in full, completed from reference TRBV9 and TRBJ2-1, reads DSGVTQTPKHLITATGQRVTLRCSPRSGDLSVYWYQQSLDQGLQFLIQYYNGEERAKGNILERFSAQQFPDLHSELNLSSLELGDSALYFCASSVAGTRYQFFGPGTRLTVL.

The chain employs TRBV24-1 and TRBJ2-1, with 9 bases that match TRBD1. J was trimmed by 2 bases and V by 7 bases; bases with no gene match: 8. Germline-derived CDR1 and CDR2 are KGHDR and SFDVKD. This CDR3 is 16 amino acids long. As DNA, the CDR3 is TGTGCCACCAGCCGCGCCGGGACAGGGCCCTACAATGAGCAGTTCTTC. Translation gives CATSRAGTGPYNEQFF.